This T cell receptor (beta chain) originates from a study of cytomegalovirus exposure and HLA in healthy donors. Both 60 Vbeta primers and 13 Jbeta primers went into the PCR. Only in-frame clones appear in the TCRdb table, and some are missing; sequencing was by immunoSEQ multiplex PCR. Of about 150,000 clones detected, 66% appear once; the ten largest clones hold about 1.5%. The V gene's germline CDR1 is SGHVS and CDR2 FQNEAQ. The CDR3 length is 16 residues. V trimming: 2 bases; J trimming: 4 bases; junction bases outside the gene matches: 8. Findings of the study overall: The study had only CMV serostatus as immune exposure information. Certain sequence variants were highly shared and formed a cluster, and this cluster was likely a sequencing artifact. Listed as cytomegalovirus-associated were 150 to 200 TCR beta chains. In a later analysis, a missense DCLRE1C variant was linked to TCR beta V- and J-gene trimming.

Regarding this clone: Antigen unknown.

The receptor was isolated from a human donor in good health. Sequenced sample: PBMCs. The chain carries TRBV7-8 and TRBJ1-5; TRBD1 matches at 7 bases. The CDR3 is CASSLTATGANQPQHF. DNA of the CDR3: TGTGCCAGCAGCTTAACGGCCACAGGGGCAAATCAGCCCCAGCATTTT.